The present entry profiles one T cell receptor (beta chain) with its context. The CDR3 spans 19 residues. CDR1 is SGHRS, CDR2 YFSETQ, per germline. V shed 0 bases, J shed 0 bases, and the junction held 13 bases outside the gene matches. The sample belongs to a study of blood T cells in healthy people across ages. Study overall: Template switching captured about one barcoded beta molecule per two T cells.

Combining a sample-barcoded 5' primer with a J-beta primer mix, a second PCR ran for about 7 to 11 cycles. TCRdb re-called the 5' RACE reads with MiXCR, one entry per CDR3 protein. The profile shows more than 650,000 distinct CDR3 sequences, more than 25% of them singletons. The same data also contributed to another study, on T cells of mothers and their children. This second study says: The TCR beta CDR3 read count exceeded 9.5 million for each mother and was approximately 3 million for each child.

This TCR was sampled from a boy aged 10-17 years in good health. Sample: blood. The chain carries TRBV5-1 and TRBJ2-3, with 7 bases matching TRBD2. CDR3 bases: TGCGCCAGCAGCTTGGAAGGCGGGGGTACCGCAATTAGCACAGATACGCAGTATTTT. Translation gives CASSLEGGGTAISTDTQYF.